Shown below are 23 T cell receptor beta chains from a single sample sequenced in a study of post-analysis software for immune sequencing data. cDNA libraries for TCR beta contained unique molecular identifiers. TCRdb re-called the PCR reads with MiXCR, one entry per CDR3 protein. The data show about 770,000 distinct CDR3 sequences, roughly 46% seen once. Their antigen targets remain unknown. General study points: Elevated frequency relative to controls characterized several TRBV segments in patients, TRBV5-6, TRBV5-1 and TRBV20-1 among them.

Sample: blood. These receptors all come from a girl between 5 and 17 years old with multiple sclerosis.

This clonotype appeared a few times. J is TRBJ1-1 and V is TRBV20-1; D may be TRBD1 (5 bases). There are 15 residues in the CDR3. Per the germline V gene, CDR1 is DFQATT and CDR2 is SNEGSKA (reference sequence). The V end was cut by 1 base, the J end by 1 base, with 13 bases between. The CDR3 region is CSARALGVGNTEAFF. For the CDR3, the DNA is TGCAGTGCTAGAGCCCTAGGGGTGGGGAACACTGAAGCTTTCTTT.

This clonotype was detected a few times. The chain has TRBV7-8 and TRBJ1-1; tentatively, D is TRBD1 (6 bases). This CDR3 contains 14 residues. V gave up 1 base and J gave up 1 base, with 7 bases separating them. Per germline, CDR1 SGHVS and CDR2 FQNEAQ. CDR3 coding DNA: TGTGCCAGCAGCTTAGGGGGGGCGAACACTGAAGCTTTCTTT. It is translated as CASSLGGANTEAFF.

The chain is built from TRBV12-3 or TRBV12-4 and TRBJ1-1; D possibly corresponds to TRBD1 (6 bases). The CDR3 extends over 14 amino acids. The V end lost 7 bases, the J end lost 5 bases, and 17 bases lay between the germline ends. CDR3 amino acids: CASTPTGWETEAFF. CDR3 sequence (DNA): TGTGCCAGCACCCCCACAGGGTGGGAGACTGAAGCTTTCTTT.

This clonotype was seen just once. The chain couples TRBV28 to TRBJ2-7; D gene unclear. V was cut by 4 bases and J by 0 bases, with 13 bases left in between. The CDR3 runs 15 residues. CDR1 MDHEN and CDR2 SYDVKM come from the germline V gene. CDR3 in amino acids: CASSSRRGHSYEQYF. The CDR3 DNA sequence: TGTGCCAGCAGTTCCAGGAGAGGCCACTCCTACGAGCAGTACTTC.

This chain connects TRBV6-6 to TRBJ2-4; 10 nucleotides agree with TRBD1. The J call may be faulty, since TRBJ2-5 better matches the DNA end. Germline CDR1 is MNHNY and CDR2 is SVGAGI (reference sequence). The CDR3 extends over 15 amino acids. CDR3 DNA: TGTGCCAGCAGTTACTTGACAGGGGGCGAGGAGACCCAGTACTTC. It encodes CASSYLTGGEETQYF.

This clonotype was found a few times. The chain is built from TRBV20-1 and TRBJ2-1; TRBD2 might be the D (5 bases). The germline V gene encodes CDR1 DFQATT and CDR2 SNEGSKA (reference sequence). V was cut by 2 bases and J by 9 bases, with 14 bases left in between. CDR3 length: 13 residues. CDR3 bases: TGCAGTGCTAGATCACTAGTCTCGGGTGAGCAGTTCTTC. Amino acids: CSARSLVSGEQFF.

This clonotype was observed a few times. The J gene is TRBJ2-4, the V gene TRBV4-2; D is possibly TRBD2 (6 bases). The CDR3 spans 13 residues. V shed 4 bases and J shed 13 bases, with 17 bases lying between them. The germline CDR1 and CDR2 sequences are LGHNA and YNFKEQ. CDR3 nucleotides: TGTGCCAGCAGCCCAGGGTCGGGAGAAGCCCAGTACTTC. Amino acids: CASSPGSGEAQYF.

The chain recombines TRBV10-3 with TRBJ1-2; possibly TRBD1 for D (5 bases). The germline V gene encodes CDR1 ENHRY and CDR2 SYGVKD. The CDR3 has 13 amino acids. Trimming took 7 bases from V and 5 from J, leaving 14 bases between them. This chain's CDR3 is CAIKDKEIYGYTF. The DNA for the CDR3 is TGTGCCATCAAGGACAAAGAGATTTATGGCTACACCTTC.

In this sample, this clonotype turned up a few times. The chain links TRBV29-1 to TRBJ2-7; the match to TRBD1 covers 7 bases. The CDR3 covers 11 residues. Looked up from germline, CDR1 is SQVTM and CDR2 is ANQGSEA. J gave up 6 bases and V 7 bases, and 6 bases lay outside the gene matches. The CDR3 is CSAGQASEQYF. The CDR3 DNA sequence: TGCAGCGCCGGACAGGCCTCCGAGCAGTACTTC.

The chain recombines TRBV4-3 with TRBJ2-1; no definite D call. V lost 4 bases to trimming and J lost 2 bases, with 12 bases between them. This CDR3 is 15 amino acids long. Per germline, CDR1 LGHNA and CDR2 YSLEER. CDR3 loop: CASSLTRDPYNEQFF. In nucleotides, the CDR3 is TGCGCCAGCAGCCTAACCCGAGATCCCTACAATGAGCAGTTCTTC.

This chain uses TRBV5-1 with TRBJ1-5; D gene ambiguous. Germline CDR1 reads SGHRS; CDR2 reads YFSETQ. The germline V and J ends were trimmed by 4 bases and 3 bases, with 20 bases remaining between them. The CDR3 is made up of 17 amino acids. The CDR3 spells CASSHFQRARHNQPQHF. CDR3 DNA: TGCGCCAGCAGCCACTTTCAGCGGGCTCGGCACAATCAGCCCCAGCATTTT.

The chain has TRBV28 and TRBJ2-7, with D possibly TRBD1 on 5 matching bases. The length of the CDR3 is 14 residues. Germline CDR1 MDHEN, CDR2 SYDVKM. Trimming stripped 5 bases from V and 5 bases from J, with 16 bases between. The CDR3 is CASSRPRVGNEQYF. The CDR3 coding sequence is TGTGCCAGCAGTCGGCCCAGGGTTGGGAACGAGCAGTACTTC.

The V and J genes are TRBV25-1 and TRBJ2-7; a weak D match, TRBD1 (5 bases). The CDR3 loop spans 13 amino acids. V lost 4 bases and J 3 bases, leaving 10 bases between the germline ends. The germline CDR1 and CDR2 sequences are MGHDK and SYGVNS. The CDR3 is CASSAQGGYEQYF. The CDR3 nucleotides are TGTGCCAGCAGTGCCCAGGGTGGCTACGAGCAGTACTTC.

This clonotype was detected only a few times. V usage is TRBV28 and J usage is TRBJ1-1; a weak D match, TRBD1 (6 bases). The CDR3 runs to 15 residues. The germline V gene encodes CDR1 MDHEN and CDR2 SYDVKM. V shed 3 bases and J shed 4 bases, with 15 bases lying between them. The CDR3 is CASSFRQGSGTEAFF. The CDR3 DNA reads as TGTGCCAGCAGTTTCCGGCAGGGGTCGGGCACTGAAGCTTTCTTT. The variable domain in full, completed from reference TRBV28 and TRBJ1-1, reads DVKVTQSSRYLVKRTGEKVFLECVQDMDHENMFWYRQDPGLGLRLIYFSYDVKMKEKGDIPEGYSVSREKKERFSLILESASTNQTSMYLCASSFRQGSGTEAFFGQGTRLTVV.

This clonotype was recorded a few times. This CDR3 reads CASLGGSTDTQYF. The CDR3 region has the DNA TGTGCCAGCCTGGGGGGGTCCACAGATACGCAGTATTTT. The V and J genes are TRBV2 and TRBJ2-3, with TRBD2 matching over 7 bases. This CDR3 comprises 13 residues. In germline, CDR1 is SNHLY, CDR2 FYNNEI. With 8 bases clipped from V and 2 bases from J, the junction kept 4 bases outside the gene matches. Full variable domain (missing parts from reference TRBV2 and TRBJ2-3): EPEVTQTPSHQVTQMGQEVILRCVPISNHLYFYWYRQILGQKVEFLVSFYNNEISEKSEIFDDQFSVERPDGSNFTLKIRSTKLEDSAMYFCASLGGSTDTQYFGPGTRLTVL.

This clonotype appeared a few times. A junction boundary mismatches the germline segment, possibly from a read error. The chain links TRBV6-6 to TRBJ2-1, with 11 bases fitting TRBD1. From germline, CDR1 is MNHNY and CDR2 SVGAGI (reference sequence). The length of the CDR3 is 15 residues. The chain's CDR3 is CASSIRDRGYNEQFF. The CDR3 DNA is TGTGCCAGCAGTATCCGGGACAGGGGGTACAATGAACAGTTCTTC.

Details on this clonotype: Its ends do not fully match the called genes, so a read error is possible. The genes are TRBV6-2 or TRBV6-3 and TRBJ2-1; no firm D call. This CDR3 is 16 amino acids long. CDR1 and CDR2 from the germline V gene are MNHEY and SVGEGT. CDR3: CASSYSRSSSCNEQFF. The CDR3 nucleotides read TGTGCCAGCAGTTACTCGAGATCGAGCTCCTGCAATGAGCAGTTCTTC.

The chain joins TRBV16 to TRBJ2-3, with 11 nucleotides matching TRBD2. Germline loops: CDR1 KGHSY, CDR2 FQNENV. Trimming took 2 bases from V and 0 from J; bases not matched to a gene: 7. The CDR3 contains 18 residues. In DNA form, the CDR3 reads TGTGCCAGCAGCCAAGACTTAACTAGCGGGGGAAGCACAGATACGCAGTATTTT. This gives the protein CASSQDLTSGGSTDTQYF. The full variable domain, in which reference TRBV16 and TRBJ2-3 provide the parts outside the CDR3, is GEEVAQTPKHLVRGEGQKAKLYCAPIKGHSYVFWYQQVLKNEFKFLISFQNENVFDETGMPKERFSAKCLPNSPCSLEIQATKLEDSAVYFCASSQDLTSGGSTDTQYFGPGTRLTVL.

The V and J genes are TRBV10-2 and TRBJ2-5; 15 bases agree with TRBD2. The V and J ends lost 8 bases and 11 bases, in that order; junction bases with no gene match: 9. Germline loops: CDR1 WSHSY, CDR2 SAAADI. The CDR3 totals 14 residues. The CDR3 region has the DNA TGCGCCAGCGCCTGGACTAGCGGGAGGGAGTATCAGTACTTC. This codes for CASAWTSGREYQYF.

This rearrangement joins TRBV12-1 to TRBJ2-7. TRBV12-1 is a known pseudogene. The CDR3 has 14 amino acids. CDR3 bases: TGTGCCAGCAGCCCCAAGCGGGACTCCTACGAGCAGTACTTC. Amino acids: CASSPKRDSYEQYF.

CDR3 in amino acids: CASSLGPTGGYGYTF. The CDR3 coding sequence is TGTGCCAGCAGCCTTGGGCCGACAGGGGGCTATGGCTACACCTTC. This chain joins TRBV6-5 and TRBJ1-2, with TRBD1 identical over 9 bases. The CDR3 length is 15 residues. Germline V gene data show CDR1 as MNHEY and CDR2 as SVGAGI. Trimming at V came to 6 bases and at J to 4 bases, leaving 9 bases not matched to a gene.

The chain combines TRBV12-3 or TRBV12-4 with TRBJ2-1; 15 bases are a match to TRBD2. After removal of 1 base from V and 13 bases from J, the junction contained 5 bases not matched to a gene. The CDR3 sequence is 15 residues long. CDR3 residues: CASSLGTSGRESQFF. The CDR3 DNA follows: TGTGCCAGCAGTTTAGGGACTAGCGGGAGGGAGAGCCAGTTCTTC.

The chain employs TRBV10-3 and TRBJ2-3, with D unclear. The CDR3 is 13 residues long. Trimming left V 6 bases short and J 2 bases short, with 9 bases between. Looked up from germline, CDR1 is ENHRY and CDR2 is SYGVKD. The CDR3 is CAIRDRDTDTQYF. The CDR3 DNA follows: TGTGCCATCAGGGACCGAGACACAGATACGCAGTATTTT.